The sample holds many counts of the clone carrying this TCR beta chain. Its antigen is undetermined. Per germline, CDR1 SQVTM and CDR2 ANQGSEA. V lost 3 bases and J lost 0; bases outside the gene matches: 5. The CDR3 contains 14 residues. This specimen comes from a study of CD8 T cells in ankylosing spondylitis. Study-wide findings and caveats: Past studies reported some motif variants in reactive arthritis synovial fluid and blood. Relatively rare in peripheral blood, disease-linked clones were also CD8+. Significant enrichment of disease-linked clones was reportedly seen in matched ankylosing spondylitis synovial fluid. What seemed typical of ankylosing spondylitis blood was a TCR beta motif built from about 8 highly homologous variants.

Preparation of TCR beta libraries was done by quantitative 5'-RACE with molecular barcodes. Each CDR3 protein is one row after TCRdb ran MiXCR on the 5' RACE reads. The table records more than 500,000 distinct CDR3 sequences, about 5.7% of them present only once. V gene TRBV29-1 combines with J gene TRBJ2-7, with TRBD1 identical over 7 bases. Sequencing used blood, either unsorted or a sorted T cell fraction (not recorded which). The origin of this receptor is a male donor with ankylosing spondylitis. The CDR3 spells CSVEGEGASYEQYF. The DNA for the CDR3 is TGCAGCGTTGAGGGCGAGGGGGCCTCCTACGAGCAGTACTTC.